Listed here is a single T cell receptor (beta chain). These data belong to a study of cytomegalovirus exposure and HLA in healthy donors. This PCR relied on a set of 60 Vbeta primers and 13 Jbeta primers. Data came from immunoSEQ multiplex PCR; TCRdb stores just in-frame clones and leaves some out. The repertoire holds 100,000 to 120,000 clones, with roughly 12% as singletons. Germline V CDR1 and CDR2: LNHDA, SQIVND (reference sequence). There are 15 residues in the CDR3. The V and J ends lost 1 base and 6 bases, in that order; junction bases with no gene match: 6. This TCR was sampled from a man aged 40-55 years in good health and CMV-seropositive. This chain uses TRBV19 with TRBJ2-1; 7 bases are a match to TRBD2. Sequencing input: PBMCs. The CDR3 loop is CASSIGGGTGNEQFF. As DNA, the CDR3 is TGTGCCAGTAGTATAGGGGGGGGGACCGGCAATGAGCAGTTCTTC.